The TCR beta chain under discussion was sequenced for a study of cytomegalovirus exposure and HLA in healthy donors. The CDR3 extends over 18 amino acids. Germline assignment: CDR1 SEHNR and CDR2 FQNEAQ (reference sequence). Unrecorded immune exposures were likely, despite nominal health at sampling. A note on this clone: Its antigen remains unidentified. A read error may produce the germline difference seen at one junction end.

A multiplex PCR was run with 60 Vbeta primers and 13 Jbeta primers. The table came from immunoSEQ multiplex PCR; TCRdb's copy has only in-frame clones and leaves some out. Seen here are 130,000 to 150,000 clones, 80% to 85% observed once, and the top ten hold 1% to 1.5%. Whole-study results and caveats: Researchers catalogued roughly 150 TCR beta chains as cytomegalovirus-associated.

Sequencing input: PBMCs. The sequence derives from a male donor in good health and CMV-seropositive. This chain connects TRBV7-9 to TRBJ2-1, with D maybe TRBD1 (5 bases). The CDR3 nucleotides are TGTTCCAGCAGCTCCATCCACCGGACACCAACGACCTACAATGAGCAGTTCTTC. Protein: CSSSSIHRTPTTYNEQFF.